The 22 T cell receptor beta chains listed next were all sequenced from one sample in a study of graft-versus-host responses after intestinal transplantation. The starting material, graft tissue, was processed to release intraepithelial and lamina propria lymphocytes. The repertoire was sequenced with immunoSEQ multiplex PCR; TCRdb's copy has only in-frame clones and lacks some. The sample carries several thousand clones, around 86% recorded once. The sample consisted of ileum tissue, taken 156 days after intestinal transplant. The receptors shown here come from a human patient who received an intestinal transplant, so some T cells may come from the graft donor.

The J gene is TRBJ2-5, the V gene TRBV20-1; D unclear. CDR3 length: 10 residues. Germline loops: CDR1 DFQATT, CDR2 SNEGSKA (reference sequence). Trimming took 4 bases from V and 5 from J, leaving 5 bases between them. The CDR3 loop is CSAKAETQYF. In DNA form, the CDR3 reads TGCAGTGCTAAGGCGGAGACCCAGTACTTC.

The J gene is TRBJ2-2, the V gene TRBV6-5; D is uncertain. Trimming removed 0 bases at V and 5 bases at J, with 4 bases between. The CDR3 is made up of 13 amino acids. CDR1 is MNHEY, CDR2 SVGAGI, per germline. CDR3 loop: CASSYSETGELFF. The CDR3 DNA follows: TGTGCCAGCAGTTACTCAGAGACCGGGGAGCTGTTTTTT.

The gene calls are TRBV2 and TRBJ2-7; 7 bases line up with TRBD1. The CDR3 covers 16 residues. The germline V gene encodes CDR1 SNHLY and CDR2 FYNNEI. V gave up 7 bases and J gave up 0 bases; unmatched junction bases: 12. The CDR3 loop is CASKGPGTVSSYEQYF. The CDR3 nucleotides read TGTGCCAGCAAAGGTCCCGGGACAGTGAGCTCCTACGAGCAGTACTTC.

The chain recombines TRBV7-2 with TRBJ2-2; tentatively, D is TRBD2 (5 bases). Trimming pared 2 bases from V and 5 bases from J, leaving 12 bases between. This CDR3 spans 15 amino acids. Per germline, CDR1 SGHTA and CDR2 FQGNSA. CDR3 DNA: TGTGCCAGCAGCTTATTGGGCGGGCCGACCGGGGAGCTGTTTTTT. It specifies CASSLLGGPTGELFF.

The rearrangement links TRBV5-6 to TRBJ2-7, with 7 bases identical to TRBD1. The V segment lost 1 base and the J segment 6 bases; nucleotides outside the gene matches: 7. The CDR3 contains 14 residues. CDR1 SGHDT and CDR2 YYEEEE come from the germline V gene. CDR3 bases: TGTGCCAGCAGCTTGTATACAGGGGTGACCGAGCAGTACTTC. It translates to CASSLYTGVTEQYF.

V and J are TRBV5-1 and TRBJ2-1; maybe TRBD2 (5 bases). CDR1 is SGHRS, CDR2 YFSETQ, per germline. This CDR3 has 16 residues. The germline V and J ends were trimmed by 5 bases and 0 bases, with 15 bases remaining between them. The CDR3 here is CASSQDYSSSYNEQFF. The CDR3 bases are TGCGCCAGCAGTCAAGACTATTCGAGCTCCTACAATGAGCAGTTCTTC.

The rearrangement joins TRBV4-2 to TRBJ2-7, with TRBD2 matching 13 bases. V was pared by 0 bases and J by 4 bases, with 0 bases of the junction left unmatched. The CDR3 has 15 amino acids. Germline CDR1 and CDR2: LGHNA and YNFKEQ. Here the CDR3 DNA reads TGTGCCAGCAGCCAAGAGGGACTAGCGGGGTACGAGCAGTACTTC. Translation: CASSQEGLAGYEQYF.

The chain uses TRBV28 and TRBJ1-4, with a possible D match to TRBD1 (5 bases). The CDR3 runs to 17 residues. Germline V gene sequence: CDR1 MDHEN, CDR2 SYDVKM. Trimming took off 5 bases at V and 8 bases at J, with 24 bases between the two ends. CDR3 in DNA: TGTGCCAGCAGTGCCAGGGTTTTGGGGTACAAAAGGGAAAAACTGTTTTTT. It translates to CASSARVLGYKREKLFF.

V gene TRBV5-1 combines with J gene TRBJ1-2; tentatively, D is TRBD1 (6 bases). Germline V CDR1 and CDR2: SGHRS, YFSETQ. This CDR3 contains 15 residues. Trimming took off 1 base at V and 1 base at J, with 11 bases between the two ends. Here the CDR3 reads CASSLRGANNYGYTF. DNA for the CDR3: TGCGCCAGCAGCTTGAGGGGGGCGAATAACTATGGCTACACCTTC.

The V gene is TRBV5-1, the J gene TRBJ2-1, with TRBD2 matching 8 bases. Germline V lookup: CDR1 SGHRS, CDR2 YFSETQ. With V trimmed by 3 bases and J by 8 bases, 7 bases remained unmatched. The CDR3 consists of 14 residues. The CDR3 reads CASSYAAGGYEQFF. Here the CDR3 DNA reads TGCGCCAGCAGCTACGCCGCGGGAGGTTATGAGCAGTTCTTC.

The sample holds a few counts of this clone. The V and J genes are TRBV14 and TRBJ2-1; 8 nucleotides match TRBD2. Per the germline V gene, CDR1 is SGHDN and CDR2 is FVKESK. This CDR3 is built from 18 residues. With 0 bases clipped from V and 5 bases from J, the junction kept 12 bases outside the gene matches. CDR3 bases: TGTGCCAGCAGCCAAGAGACTCCTTGGGCTAGCGGGCACAATGAGCAGTTCTTC. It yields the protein CASSQETPWASGHNEQFF.

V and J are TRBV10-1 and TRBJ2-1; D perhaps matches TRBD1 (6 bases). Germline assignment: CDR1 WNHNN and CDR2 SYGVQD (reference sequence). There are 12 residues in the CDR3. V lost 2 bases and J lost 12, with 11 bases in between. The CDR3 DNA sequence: TGCGCCAGCAGTGAGACAGTGGACAGGCAGTTCTTC. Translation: CASSETVDRQFF.

Here the CDR3 DNA reads TGTGCCAGCAGGGGGACAGCTTCTAGCGGGAGCATTCCCGACGAGCAGTACTTC. Its protein is CASRGTASSGSIPDEQYF. The V gene is TRBV2, the J gene TRBJ2-7; 10 bases align to TRBD2. Germline loops: CDR1 SNHLY, CDR2 FYNNEI. The length of the CDR3 is 18 residues. After removal of 6 bases from V and 5 bases from J, the junction contained 19 bases not matched to a gene.

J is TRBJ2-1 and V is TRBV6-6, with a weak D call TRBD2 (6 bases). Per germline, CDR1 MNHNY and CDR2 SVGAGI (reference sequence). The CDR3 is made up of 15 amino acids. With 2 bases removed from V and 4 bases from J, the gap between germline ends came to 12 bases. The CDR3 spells CASSYVAGLYNEQFF. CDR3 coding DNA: TGTGCCAGCAGTTACGTTGCGGGGCTGTACAATGAGCAGTTCTTC.

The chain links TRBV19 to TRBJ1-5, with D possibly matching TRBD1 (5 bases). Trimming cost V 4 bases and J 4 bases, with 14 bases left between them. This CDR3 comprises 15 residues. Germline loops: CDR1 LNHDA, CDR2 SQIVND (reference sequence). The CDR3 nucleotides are TGTGCCAGTAGTACATCCGGGACCGAGAATCAGCCCCAGCATTTT. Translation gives CASSTSGTENQPQHF.

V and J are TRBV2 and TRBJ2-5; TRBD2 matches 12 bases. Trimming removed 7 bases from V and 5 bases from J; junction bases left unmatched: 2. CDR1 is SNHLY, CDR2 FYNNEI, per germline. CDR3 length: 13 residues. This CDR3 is CASTGLAGETQYF. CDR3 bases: TGTGCCAGCACAGGACTAGCGGGGGAGACCCAGTACTTC.

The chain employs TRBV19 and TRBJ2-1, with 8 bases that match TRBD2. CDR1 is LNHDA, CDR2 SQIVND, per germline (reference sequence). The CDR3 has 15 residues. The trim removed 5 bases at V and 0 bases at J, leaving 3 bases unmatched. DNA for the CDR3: TGTGCCAGTAGTTTTAGCGGGAACTCCTACAATGAGCAGTTCTTC. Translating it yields CASSFSGNSYNEQFF.

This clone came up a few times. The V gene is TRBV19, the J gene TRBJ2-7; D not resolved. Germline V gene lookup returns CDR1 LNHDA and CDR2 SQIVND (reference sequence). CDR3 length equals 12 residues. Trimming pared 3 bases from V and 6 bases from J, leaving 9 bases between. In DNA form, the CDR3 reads TGTGCCAGTAGTATCGTAGGTGGCGAGCAGTACTTC. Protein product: CASSIVGGEQYF.

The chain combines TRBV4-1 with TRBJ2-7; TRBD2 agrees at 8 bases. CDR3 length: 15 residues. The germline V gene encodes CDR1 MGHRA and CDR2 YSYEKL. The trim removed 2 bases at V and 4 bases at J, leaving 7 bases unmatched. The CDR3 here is CASSQSRSGSYEQYF. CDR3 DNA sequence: TGCGCCAGCAGCCAAAGTCGCAGCGGGAGTTACGAGCAGTACTTC.

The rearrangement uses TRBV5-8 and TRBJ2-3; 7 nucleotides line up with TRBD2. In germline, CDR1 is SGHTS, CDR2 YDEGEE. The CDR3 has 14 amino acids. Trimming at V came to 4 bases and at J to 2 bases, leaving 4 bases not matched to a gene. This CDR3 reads CASSLADSTDTQYF. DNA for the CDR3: TGTGCCAGCAGCCTAGCGGATTCCACAGATACGCAGTATTTT.

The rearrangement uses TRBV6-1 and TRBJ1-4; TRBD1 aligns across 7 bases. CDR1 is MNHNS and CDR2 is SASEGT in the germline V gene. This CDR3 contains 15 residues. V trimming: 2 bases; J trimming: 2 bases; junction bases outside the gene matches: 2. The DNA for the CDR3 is TGTGCCAGCAGTGAACCGACAGGGACTAATGAAAAACTGTTTTTT. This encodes CASSEPTGTNEKLFF.

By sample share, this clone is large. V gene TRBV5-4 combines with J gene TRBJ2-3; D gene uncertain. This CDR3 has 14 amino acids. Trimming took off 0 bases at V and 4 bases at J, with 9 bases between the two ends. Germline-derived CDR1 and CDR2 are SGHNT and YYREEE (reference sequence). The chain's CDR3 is CASSLGMDPDTQYF. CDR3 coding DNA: TGTGCCAGCAGCTTGGGTATGGACCCAGATACGCAGTATTTT. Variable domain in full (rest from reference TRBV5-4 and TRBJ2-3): ETGVTQSPTHLIKTRGQQVTLRCSSQSGHNTVSWYQQALGQGPQFIFQYYREEENGRGNFPPRFSGLQFPNYSSELNVNALELDDSALYLCASSLGMDPDTQYFGPGTRLTVL.